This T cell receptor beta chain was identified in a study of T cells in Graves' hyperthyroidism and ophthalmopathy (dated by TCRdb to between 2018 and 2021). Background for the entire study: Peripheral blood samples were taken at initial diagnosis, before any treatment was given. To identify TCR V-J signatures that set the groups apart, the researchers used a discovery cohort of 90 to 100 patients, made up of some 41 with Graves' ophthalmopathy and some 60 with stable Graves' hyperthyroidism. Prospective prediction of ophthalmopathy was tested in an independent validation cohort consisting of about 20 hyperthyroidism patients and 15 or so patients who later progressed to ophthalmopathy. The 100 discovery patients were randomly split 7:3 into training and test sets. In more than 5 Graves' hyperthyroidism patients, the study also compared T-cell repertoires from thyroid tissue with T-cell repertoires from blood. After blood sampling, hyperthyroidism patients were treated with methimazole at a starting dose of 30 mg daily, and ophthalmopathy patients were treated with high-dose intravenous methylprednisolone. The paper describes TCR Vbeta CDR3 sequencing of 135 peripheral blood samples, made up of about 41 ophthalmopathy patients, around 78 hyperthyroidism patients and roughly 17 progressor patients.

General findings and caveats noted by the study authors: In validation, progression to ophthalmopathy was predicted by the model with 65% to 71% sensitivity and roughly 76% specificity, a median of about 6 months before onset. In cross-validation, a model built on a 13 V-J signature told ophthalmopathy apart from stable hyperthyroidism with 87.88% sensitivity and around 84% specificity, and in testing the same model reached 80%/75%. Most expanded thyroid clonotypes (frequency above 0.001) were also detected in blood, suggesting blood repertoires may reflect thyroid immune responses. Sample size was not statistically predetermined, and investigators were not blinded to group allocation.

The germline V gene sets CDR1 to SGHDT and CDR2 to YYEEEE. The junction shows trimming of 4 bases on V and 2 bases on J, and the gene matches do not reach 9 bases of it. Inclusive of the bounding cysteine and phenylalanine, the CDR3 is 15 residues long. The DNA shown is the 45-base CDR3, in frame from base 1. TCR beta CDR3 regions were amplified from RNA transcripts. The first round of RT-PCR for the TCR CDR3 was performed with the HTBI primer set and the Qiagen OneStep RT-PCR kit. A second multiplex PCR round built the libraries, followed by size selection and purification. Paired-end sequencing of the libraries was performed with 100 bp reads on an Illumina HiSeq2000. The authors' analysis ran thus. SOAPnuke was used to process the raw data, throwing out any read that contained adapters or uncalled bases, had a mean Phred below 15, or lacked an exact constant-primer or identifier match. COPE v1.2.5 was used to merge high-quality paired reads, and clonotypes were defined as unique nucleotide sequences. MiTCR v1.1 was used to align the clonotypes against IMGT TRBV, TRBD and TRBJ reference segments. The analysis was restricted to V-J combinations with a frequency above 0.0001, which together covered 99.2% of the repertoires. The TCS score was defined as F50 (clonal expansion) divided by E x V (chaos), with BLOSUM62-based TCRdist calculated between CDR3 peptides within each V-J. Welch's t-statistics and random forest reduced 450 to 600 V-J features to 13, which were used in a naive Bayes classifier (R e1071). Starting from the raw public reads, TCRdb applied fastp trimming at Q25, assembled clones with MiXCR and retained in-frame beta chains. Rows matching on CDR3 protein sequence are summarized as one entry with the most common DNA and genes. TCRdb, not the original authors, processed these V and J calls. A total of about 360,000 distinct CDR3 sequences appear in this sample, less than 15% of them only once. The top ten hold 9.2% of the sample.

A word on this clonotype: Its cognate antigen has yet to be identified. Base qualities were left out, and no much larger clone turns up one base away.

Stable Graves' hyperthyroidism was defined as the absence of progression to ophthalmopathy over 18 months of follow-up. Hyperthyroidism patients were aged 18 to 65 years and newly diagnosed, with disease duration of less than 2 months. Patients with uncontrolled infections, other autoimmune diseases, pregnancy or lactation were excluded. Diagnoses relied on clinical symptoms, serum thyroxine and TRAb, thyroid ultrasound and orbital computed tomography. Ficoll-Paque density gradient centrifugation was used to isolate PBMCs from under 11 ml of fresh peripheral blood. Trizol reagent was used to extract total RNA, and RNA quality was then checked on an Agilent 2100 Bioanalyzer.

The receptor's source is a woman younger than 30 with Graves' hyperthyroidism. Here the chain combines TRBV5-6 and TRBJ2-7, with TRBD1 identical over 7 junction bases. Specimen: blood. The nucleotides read TGTGCCAGCAGCGTAGGTGGACAGGCTACCTACGAGCAGTACTTC. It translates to CASSVGGQATYEQYF.